This T cell receptor (beta chain) was documented in a study of cytomegalovirus exposure and HLA in healthy donors. Assay used: immunoSEQ multiplex PCR; TCRdb lists only in-frame clones, some missing. The sample holds about 65,000 clones, 90% to 95% seen once. This CDR3 spans 16 amino acids. The V and J ends lost 1 base and 0 bases respectively, with 13 bases between them. Germline V gene lookup returns CDR1 SGHAT and CDR2 FQNNGV. Study outcomes and limitations: TCR beta chains numbering under 200 were designated cytomegalovirus-associated. Subsequent analysis of the 100 to 150 validation repertoires found a tendency for first-cohort TCR clusters to co-occur.

About this clone itself: Its specificity is unknown.

The chain carries TRBV11-2 and TRBJ2-7; tentative D call: TRBD1 (6 bases). The receptor was derived from a man between 18 and 35 years old in good health and CMV-seropositive. The sequenced material came from PBMCs. CDR3 sequence (DNA): TGTGCCAGCAGCTTAGTCTTGGACAGCAGCTCCTACGAGCAGTACTTC. It specifies CASSLVLDSSSYEQYF.